One sample yielded the 7 T cell receptor beta chains listed below, sequenced in a study of cytomegalovirus exposure and HLA in healthy donors. A multiplex PCR was run with 60 Vbeta primers and 13 Jbeta primers. Repertoires were generated with immunoSEQ multiplex PCR, while TCRdb's copy carries only in-frame clones and drops some. The table includes 150,000 to 200,000 clones, approximately 80% detected once. Sequenced sample: PBMCs. The origin of the receptors is a man between 18 and 29 years old in good health and CMV-seropositive.

This rearrangement joins TRBV7-8 to TRBJ1-2, with D possibly matching TRBD1 (6 bases). The germline V and J ends were trimmed by 4 bases and 3 bases, with 9 bases remaining between them. This CDR3 is 13 amino acids long. CDR1 SGHVS and CDR2 FQNEAQ come from the germline V gene. The CDR3 region is CASSSRQDYGYTF. CDR3 bases: TGTGCCAGCAGCTCCAGACAGGACTATGGCTACACCTTC.

The chain is built from TRBV11-2 and TRBJ2-7, with 9 bases fitting TRBD1. The ends lost 1 base at V and 2 bases at J; junction bases unmatched: 6. The germline V gene has CDR1 SGHAT and CDR2 FQNNGV. There are 16 residues in the CDR3. The CDR3 region is CASSLGGTGNTYEQYF. The CDR3, as DNA: TGTGCCAGCAGCTTAGGGGGGACAGGGAACACCTACGAGCAGTACTTC.

The chain links TRBV27 to TRBJ2-1, with 7 bases fitting TRBD1. Looked up from germline, CDR1 is MNHEY and CDR2 is SMNVEV (reference sequence). The CDR3 runs to 13 residues. Unmatched junction bases numbered 7, after V lost 5 bases and J lost 9 bases. The CDR3 reads CASSPTQGPEQFF. The CDR3 DNA reads TGTGCCAGCAGTCCGACACAGGGGCCTGAGCAGTTCTTC.

CDR3 residues: CASSLQRDLSYEQYF. The CDR3 DNA sequence: TGTGCCAGCAGCCTTCAGCGGGACCTCTCCTACGAGCAGTACTTC. The rearrangement uses TRBV5-6 and TRBJ2-7, with 7 bases matching TRBD2. Looked up from germline, CDR1 is SGHDT and CDR2 is YYEEEE. With 4 bases clipped from V and 0 bases from J, the junction kept 7 bases outside the gene matches. This CDR3 comprises 15 residues.

There are a few counts of this clone. V usage is TRBV9 and J usage is TRBJ1-3; 8 nucleotides align to TRBD1. With V trimmed by 2 bases and J by 4 bases, 2 bases remained unmatched. CDR1 and CDR2 from the germline V gene are SGDLS and YYNGEE. This CDR3 is built from 14 residues. The CDR3 DNA reads TGTGCCAGCAGCGTTCCAGGGGGCGGAAACACCATATATTTT. Encoded protein: CASSVPGGGNTIYF.

The V call is TRBV4-2, the J call TRBJ1-5, with D unresolved. The CDR3 is 13 amino acids. CDR1 LGHNA and CDR2 YNFKEQ come from the germline V gene. Trimming removed 0 bases from V and 5 bases from J, with 5 bases in between. The CDR3 loop is CASSQDYDQPQHF. CDR3 DNA sequence: TGTGCCAGCAGCCAAGACTACGATCAGCCCCAGCATTTT.

This clone appeared a single time. The V call is TRBV11-1, the J call TRBJ2-1; possible D gene TRBD2, 6 bases. The germline CDR1 and CDR2 sequences are SGHAT and FQDESV (reference sequence). There are 16 residues in the CDR3. V was cut by 1 base and J by 4 bases, with 14 bases left in between. The CDR3 DNA reads TGTGCCAGCAGCTTAGGATCTAGCGCCGGTTACAATGAGCAGTTCTTC. Translated: CASSLGSSAGYNEQFF.